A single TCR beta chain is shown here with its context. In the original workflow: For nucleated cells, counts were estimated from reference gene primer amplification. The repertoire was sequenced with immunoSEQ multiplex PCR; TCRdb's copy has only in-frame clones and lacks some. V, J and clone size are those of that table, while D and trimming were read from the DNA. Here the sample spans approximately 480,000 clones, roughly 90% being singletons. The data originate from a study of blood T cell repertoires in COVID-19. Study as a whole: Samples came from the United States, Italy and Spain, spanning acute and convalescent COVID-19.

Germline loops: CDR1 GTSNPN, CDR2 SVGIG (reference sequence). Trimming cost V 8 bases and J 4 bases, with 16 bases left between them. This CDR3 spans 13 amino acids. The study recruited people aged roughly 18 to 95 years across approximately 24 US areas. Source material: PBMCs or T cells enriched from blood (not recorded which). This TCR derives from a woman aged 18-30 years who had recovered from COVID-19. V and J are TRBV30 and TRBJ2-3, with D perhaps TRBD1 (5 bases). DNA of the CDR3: TGTGCCCTAAAGGGGCGCGATTCAGATACGCAGTATTTT. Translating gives CALKGRDSDTQYF. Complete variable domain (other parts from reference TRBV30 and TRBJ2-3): SQTIHQWPATLVQPVGSPLSLECTVEGTSNPNLYWYRQAAGRGLQLLFYSVGIGQISSEVPQNLSASRPQDRQFILSSKKLLLSDSGFYLCALKGRDSDTQYFGPGTRLTVL.